Below, one T cell receptor beta chain is given with its context. This sample was taken from a study of blood T cell repertoires in COVID-19. Assay: immunoSEQ multiplex PCR; the TCRdb copy retains only in-frame clones and omits some. The table includes approximately 400,000 clones, approximately 89% detected once. Germline V gives CDR1 LNHNV, CDR2 YYDKDF (reference sequence). Losses at the gene ends were 3 bases for V and 5 bases for J; bases not matched to a gene: 17. The CDR3 sequence is 19 residues long. The sample comprised PBMCs or T cells enriched from blood (not recorded which). J is TRBJ2-1 and V is TRBV15, with 9 bases that match TRBD1. This TCR was recovered from a middle-aged woman who had been exposed to COVID-19. CDR3 amino acids: CATSRDGQGTDSGDNEQFF. DNA for the CDR3: TGTGCCACCAGCAGGGACGGACAGGGGACGGATTCCGGGGACAATGAGCAGTTCTTC.